The 30 T cell receptor beta chains listed next were all sequenced from one sample in a study of cytomegalovirus exposure and HLA in healthy donors. 60 Vbeta and 13 Jbeta primers were used in PCR. Repertoires were generated with immunoSEQ multiplex PCR, while TCRdb's copy carries only in-frame clones and drops some. This table holds 100,000 to 150,000 clones, 82% found once. What was sequenced was PBMCs. These receptors all come from a boy between 10 and 17 years old in good health and CMV-seronegative.

CDR3 nucleotide sequence: TGTGCCAGCAGCTCAGAAGAGGGATCCTACGAGCAGTACTTC. Translating gives CASSSEEGSYEQYF. The chain employs TRBV4-2 and TRBJ2-5; weak D call: TRBD2 (5 bases). The J call could be wrong; TRBJ2-7 is a better fit for the DNA end. This CDR3 contains 14 residues. Germline loops: CDR1 LGHNA, CDR2 YNFKEQ.

The chain carries TRBV6-5 and TRBJ2-4; 7 bases line up with TRBD1. There are 13 residues in the CDR3. Germline CDR1 MNHEY, CDR2 SVGAGI. Trimming at V came to 4 bases and at J to 5 bases, leaving 2 bases not matched to a gene. This CDR3 is CASSSGTENIQYF. CDR3 coding DNA: TGTGCCAGCAGTTCCGGGACAGAAAACATTCAGTACTTC.

The J gene is TRBJ2-1, the V gene TRBV5-1; 9 positions match TRBD1. CDR1 is SGHRS, CDR2 YFSETQ, per germline. Trimming cost V 0 bases and J 6 bases; bases outside gene matches: 4. This CDR3 has 15 amino acids. Written as DNA, the CDR3 is TGCGCCAGCAGCTTGGGGGACAGGGTGGGCAATGAGCAGTTCTTC. Protein: CASSLGDRVGNEQFF.

This clone was seen just once. The chain links TRBV6-5 to TRBJ2-2, with D uncertain. Germline loops: CDR1 MNHEY, CDR2 SVGAGI. The CDR3 covers 15 residues. V lost 0 bases and J 5 bases, leaving 10 bases between the germline ends. CDR3 loop: CASSYSRSLTGELFF. CDR3 sequence (DNA): TGTGCCAGCAGTTACTCGAGGAGCCTGACCGGGGAGCTGTTTTTT.

This chain links TRBV27 with TRBJ1-2; D is unresolved. Germline V gene lookup returns CDR1 MNHEY and CDR2 SMNVEV (reference sequence). V shed 6 bases and J shed 5 bases, with 19 bases lying between them. There are 15 residues in the CDR3. CDR3 region: CASSLAGRENYGYTF. For the CDR3, the DNA is TGTGCCAGCAGCTTAGCGGGGAGGGAGAATTATGGCTACACCTTC.

This clone was found a few times. This chain joins TRBV30 and TRBJ2-1; the match to TRBD2 covers 12 bases. This CDR3 spans 12 amino acids. Germline assignment: CDR1 GTSNPN and CDR2 SVGIG (reference sequence). Trimming at V came to 8 bases and at J to 8 bases, leaving 4 bases not matched to a gene. The CDR3 here is CAGTSGYDEQFF. The CDR3 DNA sequence: TGTGCCGGGACTAGCGGGTACGATGAGCAGTTCTTC.

The chain links TRBV14 to TRBJ1-4; D uncertain. Germline V gene data show CDR1 as SGHDN and CDR2 as FVKESK. CDR3 length equals 13 residues. Trimming stripped 5 bases from V and 3 bases from J, with 7 bases between. CDR3 DNA sequence: TGTGCCAGCAGCGCTGGAGCTAATGAAAAACTGTTTTTT. This codes for CASSAGANEKLFF.

This chain uses TRBV30 with TRBJ2-7; D is unresolved. The CDR3 is 13 amino acids. The V end was cut by 5 bases, the J end by 6 bases, with 17 bases between. CDR1 is GTSNPN, CDR2 SVGIG, per germline (reference sequence). The CDR3, as DNA: TGTGCCTGGGAAACGGGTCCGGCGTCCGAGCAGTACTTC. The encoded protein is CAWETGPASEQYF.

The chain has TRBV6-5 and TRBJ1-1; no firm D call. The CDR3 is made up of 13 amino acids. V gave up 6 bases and J gave up 6 bases, with 14 bases separating them. Per germline, CDR1 MNHEY and CDR2 SVGAGI. The CDR3 loop is CASSIRRSPEAFF. Here the CDR3 DNA reads TGTGCCAGCAGCATCCGGCGGTCTCCTGAAGCTTTCTTT.

This clone was seen a handful of times. The genes are TRBV6-4 and TRBJ1-1; no definite D call. V was pared by 3 bases and J by 1 base, with 6 bases between. Per germline, CDR1 MRHNA and CDR2 SNTAGT. This CDR3 region has 13 residues. CDR3 nucleotides: TGTGCCAGCAGTGAATCGGGGAACACTGAAGCTTTCTTT. Protein: CASSESGNTEAFF.

V and J are TRBV6-5 and TRBJ2-3, with 12 positions matching TRBD1. The CDR3 is 15 amino acids. From germline, CDR1 is MNHEY and CDR2 SVGAGI. Germline trimming cut 7 bases from V and 6 bases from J; bases unmatched to any gene: 8. The CDR3: CASKGTGGRSDTQYF. The CDR3 DNA follows: TGTGCCAGCAAGGGGACAGGGGGCCGATCCGATACGCAGTATTTT.

This clone was seen more than once but under ten times. V gene TRBV6-6 combines with J gene TRBJ1-2, with D perhaps matching TRBD1 (5 bases). CDR1 MNHNY and CDR2 SVGAGI come from the germline V gene (reference sequence). V lost 6 bases and J lost 3, with 8 bases in between. This CDR3 comprises 12 residues. CDR3 DNA sequence: TGTGCCAGCAGCCGCAGGGACTATGGCTACACCTTC. Translating gives CASSRRDYGYTF.

The chain links TRBV7-9 to TRBJ2-3; D is perhaps TRBD2 (5 bases). CDR1 is SEHNR, CDR2 FQNEAQ, per germline (reference sequence). The CDR3 consists of 17 residues. Trimming removed 7 bases from V and 3 bases from J, with 23 bases in between. The CDR3 DNA reads TGTGCCAGCACCTTTGGAATGGCGGCCCGGAGGACAGATACGCAGTATTTT. Amino acids: CASTFGMAARRTDTQYF.

The sample holds one count of this clone. The V call is TRBV5-1, the J call TRBJ2-1, with 14 nucleotides matching TRBD2. Trimming cost V 0 bases and J 7 bases; bases outside gene matches: 3. Germline V lookup: CDR1 SGHRS, CDR2 YFSETQ. This CDR3 contains 16 residues. In nucleotides, the CDR3 is TGCGCCAGCAGCTTGGGACTAGCGGGAGGGCCGAATGAGCAGTTCTTC. Translating gives CASSLGLAGGPNEQFF.

The rearrangement uses TRBV25-1 and TRBJ1-3, with 8 bases aligning to TRBD1. CDR3 length equals 13 residues. J lost 9 bases, V lost 3 bases, and 4 bases had no gene match. Germline-derived CDR1 and CDR2 are MGHDK and SYGVNS. The CDR3: CASSETGAGTIYF. CDR3 nucleotides: TGTGCCAGCAGTGAGACAGGGGCGGGCACCATATATTTT.

The J gene is TRBJ1-5, the V gene TRBV15; the D is unclear. Germline CDR1 reads LNHNV; CDR2 reads YYDKDF (reference sequence). This CDR3 contains 17 residues. Trimming removed 0 bases at V and 7 bases at J, with 19 bases between. In nucleotides, the CDR3 is TGTGCCACCAGCAGAGAAGGAGCGGCAATCGAGGGCCAGCCCCAGCATTTT. It is translated as CATSREGAAIEGQPQHF.

The chain joins TRBV27 to TRBJ1-1, with D unresolved. CDR3 length: 12 residues. Trimming removed 2 bases at V and 11 bases at J, with 12 bases between. CDR1 and CDR2 (germline): MNHEY, SMNVEV (reference sequence). In nucleotides, the CDR3 is TGTGCCAGCAGTTTAAGGGCCGGGGAGGCTTTCTTT. It translates to CASSLRAGEAFF.

This chain joins TRBV5-1 and TRBJ1-5; D gene uncertain. CDR1 and CDR2 (germline): SGHRS, YFSETQ. V shed 5 bases and J shed 1 base, with 10 bases lying between them. The CDR3 spans 14 residues. The CDR3 nucleotides are TGCGCCAGCAGTCCGGGAACAAGCAATCAGCCCCAGCATTTT. Protein: CASSPGTSNQPQHF.

V gene TRBV27 combines with J gene TRBJ1-4; TRBD1 matches at 8 bases. CDR1 and CDR2 from the germline V gene are MNHEY and SMNVEV (reference sequence). Losses at the gene ends were 2 bases for V and 8 bases for J; bases not matched to a gene: 7. The CDR3 is 15 amino acids. CDR3 sequence reads: CASSLKDRVGEKLFF. The CDR3 DNA sequence: TGTGCCAGCAGTTTAAAGGACAGGGTTGGGGAAAAACTGTTTTTT.

The gene calls are TRBV4-2 and TRBJ2-7, with 7 nucleotides matching TRBD1. The length of the CDR3 is 15 residues. The junction had 5 bases not matched to a gene; V was cut back by 3 bases and J by 0 bases. CDR1 LGHNA and CDR2 YNFKEQ come from the germline V gene. Here the CDR3 DNA reads TGTGCCAGCAGCCACGGGACAGAAAACTCCTACGAGCAGTACTTC. It yields the protein CASSHGTENSYEQYF.

The genes are TRBV25-1 and TRBJ2-7; 11 bases are a match to TRBD1. With 2 bases clipped from V and 3 bases from J, the junction kept 3 bases outside the gene matches. The germline gives CDR1 MGHDK, CDR2 SYGVNS. The CDR3 is 15 residues long. CDR3 nucleotides: TGTGCCAGCAGTGAACTCGGGACAGGGGGCTACGAGCAGTACTTC. Amino acids: CASSELGTGGYEQYF.

The chain couples TRBV1 to TRBJ1-5. TRBV1 is a known pseudogene. The CDR3 sequence is 15 residues long. CDR3 in DNA: TGCACCAGCAGCCAAATCCCGGTTATCAATCAGCCCCAGCATTTT. Translation gives CTSSQIPVINQPQHF.

V and J are TRBV4-2 and TRBJ2-5, with D possibly being TRBD1 (7 bases). The J call may not be correct, given that the DNA end is closer to TRBJ2-7. The CDR3 runs 14 residues. Germline V CDR1 and CDR2: LGHNA, YNFKEQ. DNA for the CDR3: TGTGCCAGCAGCCAAGTAGACAGGGAGGCCGAGCAGTACTTC. Amino acid sequence: CASSQVDREAEQYF.

This chain uses TRBV4-1 with TRBJ2-1; D perhaps matches TRBD2 (5 bases). In germline, CDR1 is MGHRA, CDR2 YSYEKL. The V end lost 1 base, the J end lost 1 base, and 14 bases lay between the germline ends. This CDR3 region has 17 residues. The CDR3 DNA sequence: TGCGCCAGCAGCCAAGCCCCGGCTAGCTGGTCCTACAATGAGCAGTTCTTC. Translated: CASSQAPASWSYNEQFF.

The chain couples TRBV6-6 to TRBJ2-2; TRBD1 aligns across 8 bases. Germline CDR1 is MNHNY and CDR2 is SVGAGI (reference sequence). The CDR3 runs to 14 residues. The trim removed 6 bases at V and 2 bases at J, leaving 2 bases unmatched. The DNA of the CDR3 is TGTGCCAGCAGCGACAGGGGAAACACCGGGGAGCTGTTTTTT. This encodes CASSDRGNTGELFF.

Regarding this clone: One end of the junction does not line up with germline, which may come from a read error. The rearrangement uses TRBV2 and TRBJ1-2; no firm D call. CDR1 and CDR2 (germline): SNHLY, FYNNEI. This CDR3 spans 16 amino acids. The CDR3 loop reads CASSEARGTANYGYTF. Written as DNA, the CDR3 is TGTGCCAGCAGTGAGGCCAGAGGTACTGCTAATTATGGCTACACCTTC.

The CDR3 spells CASRGGRVPNEKLFF. The CDR3 nucleotides are TGTGCCAGTCGGGGGGGAAGGGTTCCTAATGAAAAACTGTTTTTT. The chain couples TRBV6-5 to TRBJ1-4; TRBD1 might be the D (5 bases). Looked up from germline, CDR1 is MNHEY and CDR2 is SVGAGI. Between the trimmed V and J ends, which lost 9 bases and 3 bases, there was a span of 17 bases. CDR3 size: 15 residues.

V usage is TRBV6-1 and J usage is TRBJ1-3; TRBD1 agrees at 7 bases. The germline gives CDR1 MNHNS, CDR2 SASEGT. The CDR3 spans 17 residues. The junction had 12 bases not matched to a gene; V was cut back by 6 bases and J by 1 base. CDR3 coding DNA: TGTGCCAGCAGGGAACTAACAGGGGACGGGTCTGGAAACACCATATATTTT. Translated, it gives CASRELTGDGSGNTIYF.

The rearrangement joins TRBV5-6 to TRBJ1-1; 7 nucleotides match TRBD1. J lost 4 bases, V lost 2 bases, and 8 bases had no gene match. The CDR3 spans 15 residues. Germline CDR1 and CDR2: SGHDT and YYEEEE. The CDR3 DNA follows: TGTGCCAGCAGCTTTGGTAAGGGGGCGAGCACTGAAGCTTTCTTT. It codes for CASSFGKGASTEAFF.

This chain joins TRBV27 and TRBJ1-1; 11 positions match TRBD1. V lost 2 bases to trimming and J lost 6 bases; unmatched junction nucleotides: 8. CDR1 and CDR2 from the germline V gene are MNHEY and SMNVEV (reference sequence). The length of the CDR3 is 16 residues. The CDR3 nucleotides are TGTGCCAGCAGTTTAAGACCGGGGGGACAGGGGGCTGAAGCTTTCTTT. The encoded protein is CASSLRPGGQGAEAFF.